This record concerns one TCR beta chain sequence. Authors' data handling: Reference gene primers were amplified, and this amplification served to estimate nucleated cell counts. Sequencing used immunoSEQ multiplex PCR; TCRdb keeps in-frame clones, though not all of them. V, J and clone size reflect that table, while D and trimming were determined from the DNA. The table lists roughly 70,000 clones, around 86% of them singletons. This sample stems from a study of blood T cell repertoires in COVID-19. There are 15 residues in the CDR3. The V gene's germline CDR1 is LNHDA and CDR2 SQIVND (reference sequence). Trimming pared 5 bases from V and 1 base from J, leaving 11 bases between.

The V and J genes are TRBV19 and TRBJ2-2, with D tentatively TRBD1 (5 bases). This sequence was found in a man between 65 and 79 years old with active COVID-19. The sequenced material came from peripheral blood. Here the CDR3 reads CASSPRTLNTGELFF. The CDR3 DNA is TGTGCCAGTAGTCCCCGGACATTGAACACCGGGGAGCTGTTTTTT.